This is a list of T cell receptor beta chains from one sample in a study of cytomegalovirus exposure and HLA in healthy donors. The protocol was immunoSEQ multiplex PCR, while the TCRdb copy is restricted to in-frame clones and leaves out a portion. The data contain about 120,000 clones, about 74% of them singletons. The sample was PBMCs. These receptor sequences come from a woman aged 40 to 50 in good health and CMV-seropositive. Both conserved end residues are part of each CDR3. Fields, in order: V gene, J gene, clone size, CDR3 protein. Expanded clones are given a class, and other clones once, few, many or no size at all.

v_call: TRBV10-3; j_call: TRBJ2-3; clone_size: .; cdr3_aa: CAIRASGGASTQYF
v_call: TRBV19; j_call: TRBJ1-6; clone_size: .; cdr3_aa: CASTADSSNSPLHF
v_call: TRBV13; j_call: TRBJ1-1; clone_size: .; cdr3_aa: CASSSLAFRTSGPVAFF
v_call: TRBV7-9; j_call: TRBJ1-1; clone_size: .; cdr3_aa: CASSSRGTEAFF
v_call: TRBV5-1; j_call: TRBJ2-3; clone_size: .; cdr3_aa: CASSPTGTYNTDTQYF
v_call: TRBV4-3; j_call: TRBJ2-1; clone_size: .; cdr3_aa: CASSQDLGQIYNEQFF
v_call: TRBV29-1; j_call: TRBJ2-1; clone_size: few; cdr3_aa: CSVENRDRGYNEQFF
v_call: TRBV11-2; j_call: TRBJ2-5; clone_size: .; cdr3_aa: CASSSLGGQETQYF
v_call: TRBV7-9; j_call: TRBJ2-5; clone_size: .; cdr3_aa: CASSLGRGGPETQYF
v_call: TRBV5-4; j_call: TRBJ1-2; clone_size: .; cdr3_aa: CASSRGQPYGYTF
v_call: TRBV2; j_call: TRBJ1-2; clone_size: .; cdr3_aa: CASRATANYGYTF
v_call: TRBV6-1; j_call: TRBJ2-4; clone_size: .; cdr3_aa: CASSEVRGAKNIQYF
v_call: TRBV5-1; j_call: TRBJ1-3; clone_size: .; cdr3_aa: CASRGGAGNTIYF
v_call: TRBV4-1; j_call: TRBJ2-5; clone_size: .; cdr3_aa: CASSQGRTQYF
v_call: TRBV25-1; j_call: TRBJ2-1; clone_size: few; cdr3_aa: CASSEQGNNEQFF
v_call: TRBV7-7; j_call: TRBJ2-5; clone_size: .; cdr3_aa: CASSLRAREMETQYF
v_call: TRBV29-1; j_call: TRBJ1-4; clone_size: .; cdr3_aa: CSTSQGGATNEKLFF
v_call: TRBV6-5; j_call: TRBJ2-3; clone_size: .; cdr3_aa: CASSYSLAQTDTQYF
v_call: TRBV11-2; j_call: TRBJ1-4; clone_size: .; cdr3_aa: CASSLRGTATNEKLFF
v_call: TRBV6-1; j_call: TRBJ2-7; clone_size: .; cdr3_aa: CASSEGGGLYEQYF
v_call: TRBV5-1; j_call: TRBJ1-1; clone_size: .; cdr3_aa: CASTFLEGAITEAFF
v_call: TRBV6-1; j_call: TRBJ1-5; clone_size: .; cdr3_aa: CASSGQLSASQHF